A single sample is the source of the 27 T cell receptor beta chains below, sequenced in a study of shared clonotypes between healthy human individuals. Generated by immunoSEQ multiplex PCR, the TCRdb table keeps only in-frame clones and is missing some. Of around 2.5 million clones detected, approximately 93% appear once; the ten largest clones hold 0.36%. Sample: naive CD4+ T cells from PBMCs. Specified subset: CD45RA+ positively selected. These receptors were taken from a man between 18 and 29 years old in good health. Some clones in this sample may be carry-over from other donors' samples.

The rearrangement uses TRBV4-1 and TRBJ2-3, with a possible D match to TRBD2 (6 bases). V lost 0 bases, J lost 6 bases, and 16 bases lay in between. Germline V CDR1 and CDR2: MGHRA, YSYEKL. The CDR3 is made up of 16 amino acids. Written as DNA, the CDR3 is TGCGCCAGCAGCCAAGAGGTAGCGGCCTCAGTGGATACGCAGTATTTT. It specifies CASSQEVAASVDTQYF.

This chain connects TRBV11-2 to TRBJ2-2; the match to TRBD1 covers 8 bases. J was trimmed by 5 bases and V by 4 bases; bases with no gene match: 6. Germline V gene lookup returns CDR1 SGHAT and CDR2 FQNNGV. The CDR3 runs 15 residues. The chain's CDR3 is CASSWGTGNTGELFF. The CDR3 nucleotides read TGTGCCAGCAGCTGGGGGACAGGAAATACCGGGGAGCTGTTTTTT.

This clone is a singleton in its sample. V gene TRBV5-8 combines with J gene TRBJ2-7; D ambiguous. The length of the CDR3 is 15 residues. The V gene's germline CDR1 is SGHTS and CDR2 YDEGEE. V was pared by 0 bases and J by 3 bases, with 13 bases between. The CDR3 nucleotides read TGTGCCAGCAGCTTGGCCCCAATCCCCCTCTACGAGCAGTACTTC. Translation: CASSLAPIPLYEQYF.

Comment on this clone: This specimen includes other DNA sequences encoding the same CDR3. This chain links TRBV18 with TRBJ1-2, with TRBD1 as a possible D gene (5 bases). CDR1 and CDR2 (germline): KGHSH, LQKENI. CDR3 length: 14 amino acids. The germline V and J ends were trimmed by 0 bases and 4 bases, with 9 bases remaining between them. CDR3 residues: CASSPPGTVYGYTF. Here the CDR3 DNA reads TGTGCCAGCTCACCACCAGGGACGGTCTATGGCTACACCTTC. Together with reference TRBV18 and TRBJ1-2, the CDR3 gives the full variable domain: NAGVMQNPRHLVRRRGQEARLRCSPMKGHSHVYWYRQLPEEGLKFMVYLQKENIIDESGMPKERFSAEFPKEGPSILRIQQVVRGDSAAYFCASSPPGTVYGYTFGSGTRLTVV.

The chain has TRBV28 and TRBJ2-1, with D possibly matching TRBD1 (5 bases). The germline V and J ends were trimmed by 6 bases and 7 bases, with 13 bases remaining between them. The V gene's germline CDR1 is MDHEN and CDR2 SYDVKM. CDR3 length: 13 amino acids. The CDR3 DNA reads TGTGCCAGCAGCCCCTGGGGCCAGAATGAGCAGTTCTTC. Translating it yields CASSPWGQNEQFF.

The chain recombines TRBV4-1 with TRBJ2-5; 11 nucleotides agree with TRBD1. CDR3 length: 15 amino acids. V was pared by 2 bases and J by 4 bases, with 3 bases of the junction left unmatched. The germline V gene has CDR1 MGHRA and CDR2 YSYEKL. Written as DNA, the CDR3 is TGCGCCAGCAGCCAACTCGGGACAGGGGGAGAGACCCAGTACTTC. Its protein is CASSQLGTGGETQYF.

The rearrangement links TRBV5-4 to TRBJ2-5; 7 nucleotides match TRBD1. The CDR3 is 15 residues long. Trimming cost V 4 bases and J 3 bases; bases outside gene matches: 9. The germline gives CDR1 SGHNT, CDR2 YYREEE (reference sequence). The CDR3 loop reads CASSAPPTGEETQYF. CDR3 in DNA: TGTGCCAGCAGCGCGCCCCCCACAGGGGAAGAGACCCAGTACTTC.

The rearrangement joins TRBV7-9 to TRBJ2-1; D is ambiguous. The CDR3 is 17 amino acids. Looked up from germline, CDR1 is SEHNR and CDR2 is FQNEAQ (reference sequence). V gave up 4 bases and J gave up 1 base, with 17 bases separating them. The CDR3: CASSSGWSETSYNEQFF. DNA of the CDR3: TGTGCCAGCAGCTCCGGTTGGTCAGAGACGTCCTACAATGAGCAGTTCTTC.

The chain is built from TRBV18 and TRBJ2-2; possibly TRBD2 for D (7 bases). CDR3 length equals 16 residues. Trimming pared 3 bases from V and 5 bases from J, leaving 16 bases between. Germline loops: CDR1 KGHSH, CDR2 LQKENI. The CDR3 spells CASSPPGLGGTGELFF. In DNA form, the CDR3 reads TGTGCCAGCTCACCGCCTGGACTAGGGGGAACCGGGGAGCTGTTTTTT.

This chain uses TRBV5-1 with TRBJ2-7; 10 bases match TRBD2. V trimming: 3 bases; J trimming: 3 bases; junction bases outside the gene matches: 6. This CDR3 contains 15 residues. Germline values: CDR1 SGHRS, CDR2 YFSETQ. The CDR3 sequence is CASSWGTSESYEQYF. Here the CDR3 DNA reads TGCGCCAGCAGCTGGGGGACTAGCGAGAGCTACGAGCAGTACTTC.

The V and J genes are TRBV11-3 and TRBJ2-1, with a tentative D call TRBD2 (6 bases). Germline V lookup: CDR1 SGHNT, CDR2 YENEEA. CDR3 length: 16 amino acids. V lost 0 bases and J lost 1, with 10 bases in between. The CDR3 here is CASSLERGSSYNEQFF. The CDR3 coding sequence is TGTGCCAGCAGCTTAGAGCGGGGCTCTTCCTACAATGAGCAGTTCTTC.

This rearrangement joins TRBV5-1 to TRBJ1-4; D is unresolved. V lost 2 bases and J lost 5, with 13 bases in between. The CDR3 covers 15 residues. From germline, CDR1 is SGHRS and CDR2 YFSETQ. The DNA of the CDR3 is TGCGCCAGCAGCTTCGGCACAGCTTCCAATGAAAAACTGTTTTTT. It yields the protein CASSFGTASNEKLFF.

The CDR3: CASSPHTLAGDDEQFF. Written as DNA, the CDR3 is TGTGCCAGCAGTCCCCATACCCTAGCGGGAGATGATGAGCAGTTCTTC. The rearrangement joins TRBV28 to TRBJ2-1; TRBD2 matches 10 bases. CDR1 is MDHEN and CDR2 is SYDVKM in the germline V gene. V was clipped by 5 bases and J by 8 bases; unmatched bases: 12. CDR3 size: 16 residues.

The CDR3 DNA reads TGCGCCAGCAGCCAAGATATTCGGCTAGCGGGAGTAAGCACCGGGGAGCTGTTTTTT. Translation gives CASSQDIRLAGVSTGELFF. The chain combines TRBV4-3 with TRBJ2-2; 10 bases fit TRBD2. V trimming: 0 bases; J trimming: 4 bases; junction bases outside the gene matches: 11. There are 19 residues in the CDR3. Germline loops: CDR1 LGHNA, CDR2 YSLEER.

This sequence joins TRBV5-1 and TRBJ2-7; a possible D gene is TRBD1 (5 bases). CDR3 length: 14 residues. V was clipped by 4 bases and J by 0 bases, with 11 bases between them. From germline, CDR1 is SGHRS and CDR2 YFSETQ. The CDR3 DNA follows: TGCGCCAGCAGCGCACAGGTGAGCTCCTACGAGCAGTACTTC. Protein product: CASSAQVSSYEQYF.

This chain links TRBV5-1 with TRBJ2-7, with TRBD1 as a possible D gene (5 bases). Germline V lookup: CDR1 SGHRS, CDR2 YFSETQ. V lost 5 bases and J 0 bases, leaving 15 bases between the germline ends. This CDR3 comprises 15 residues. CDR3 in DNA: TGCGCCAGCAGTCGGCCCGCTCAGGGCTCCTACGAGCAGTACTTC. Residues: CASSRPAQGSYEQYF.

This clone was recorded only once. The DNA of the CDR3 is TGTGCCAGCAGTCCAGGGGGCTCGGTATTCGGGCAAGAGACCCAGTACTTC. Translated, it gives CASSPGGSVFGQETQYF. The chain uses TRBV5-4 and TRBJ2-5; TRBD1 aligns across 8 bases. The CDR3 consists of 17 residues. The V and J ends lost 5 bases and 2 bases, in that order; junction bases with no gene match: 14. Germline CDR1 and CDR2: SGHNT and YYREEE (reference sequence).

The rearrangement joins TRBV5-1 to TRBJ2-1; 8 nucleotides agree with TRBD2. The V and J ends lost 6 bases and 3 bases, in that order; junction bases with no gene match: 8. The germline V gene encodes CDR1 SGHRS and CDR2 YFSETQ. The CDR3 is 15 residues long. In DNA form, the CDR3 reads TGCGCCAGCAACCTCAATAGCGGGGTCTACAATGAGCAGTTCTTC. It specifies CASNLNSGVYNEQFF. Using reference TRBV5-1 and TRBJ2-1 for the parts outside the CDR3, the full variable domain is KAGVTQTPRYLIKTRGQQVTLSCSPISGHRSVSWYQQTPGQGLQFLFEYFSETQRNKGNFPGRFSGRQFSNSRSEMNVSTLELGDSALYLCASNLNSGVYNEQFFGPGTRLTVL.

The chain is built from TRBV5-6 and TRBJ2-1, with 9 bases fitting TRBD2. Per germline, CDR1 SGHDT and CDR2 YYEEEE. The trim removed 0 bases at V and 7 bases at J, leaving 8 bases unmatched. The CDR3 is 16 amino acids. CDR3: CASSLVMASGKNEQFF. The CDR3 region has the DNA TGTGCCAGCAGCTTGGTGATGGCTAGCGGGAAGAATGAGCAGTTCTTC. The full variable domain, rest sourced from reference TRBV5-6 and TRBJ2-1, is DAGVTQSPTHLIKTRGQQVTLRCSPKSGHDTVSWYQQALGQGPQFIFQYYEEEERQRGNFPDRFSGHQFPNYSSELNVNALLLGDSALYLCASSLVMASGKNEQFFGPGTRLTVL.

This chain connects TRBV9 to TRBJ2-2; 12 bases agree with TRBD2. Germline CDR1 reads SGDLS; CDR2 reads YYNGEE. V shed 1 base and J 4 bases; nucleotides not matched to a gene: 8. The CDR3 spans 18 residues. The CDR3 loop is CASSVPSGRASGTGELFF. The CDR3 DNA sequence: TGTGCCAGCAGCGTACCTAGCGGGAGGGCCAGCGGCACCGGGGAGCTGTTTTTT.

The rearrangement joins TRBV7-2 to TRBJ1-2; D unresolved. The V gene's germline CDR1 is SGHTA and CDR2 FQGNSA. The CDR3 is 12 residues long. The V end was cut by 1 base, the J end by 7 bases, with 7 bases between. The CDR3 protein is CASSLVVAGYTF. The CDR3 DNA sequence: TGTGCCAGCAGCTTAGTGGTGGCTGGCTACACCTTC.

J is TRBJ2-7 and V is TRBV19, with TRBD2 matching 10 bases. With 4 bases clipped from V and 7 bases from J, the junction kept 7 bases outside the gene matches. This CDR3 contains 14 residues. Looked up from germline, CDR1 is LNHDA and CDR2 is SQIVND (reference sequence). CDR3 DNA sequence: TGTGCCAGTAGTAAAGCGGGAGGGCCTCAGGAGCAGTACTTC. As protein: CASSKAGGPQEQYF.

This chain uses TRBV25-1 with TRBJ1-3, with 8 bases aligning to TRBD1. In germline, CDR1 is MGHDK, CDR2 SYGVNS. This CDR3 region has 15 residues. V trimming: 6 bases; J trimming: 4 bases; junction bases outside the gene matches: 8. CDR3 amino acids: CASSRTGIPGNTIYF. As DNA, the CDR3 is TGTGCCAGCAGCCGGACAGGGATTCCCGGAAACACCATATATTTT. The full variable domain, its missing parts supplied by reference TRBV25-1 and TRBJ1-3, is EADIYQTPRYLVIGTGKKITLECSQTMGHDKMYWYQQDPGMELHLIHYSYGVNSTEKGDLSSESTVSRIRTEHFPLTLESARPSHTSQYLCASSRTGIPGNTIYFGEGSWLTVV.

The CDR3 protein is CASSYSSQFSGNTIYF. The CDR3 coding sequence is TGTGCCAGCAGTTACTCATCGCAGTTCTCTGGAAACACCATATATTTT. The genes are TRBV6-5 and TRBJ1-3; the D is unclear. The germline V gene has CDR1 MNHEY and CDR2 SVGAGI. CDR3 length: 16 residues. V was trimmed by 0 bases and J by 0 bases, leaving 9 bases between them.

CDR3 DNA sequence: TGTGCCTCCACGCCGGGACAGGGGATGAGGGTGAAAAATGAGCAGTTCTTC. Translated: CASTPGQGMRVKNEQFF. J is TRBJ2-1 and V is TRBV30, with 10 bases fitting TRBD1. V gave up 7 bases and J gave up 7 bases; unmatched junction bases: 19. The CDR3 is 17 amino acids. Germline V gene sequence: CDR1 GTSNPN, CDR2 SVGIG (reference sequence).

This clone was picked up a small number of times. Other DNA sequences in this specimen translate into the identical CDR3. The CDR3 is CAWSVKGMNTEAFF. CDR3 DNA sequence: TGTGCCTGGAGTGTAAAGGGTATGAACACTGAAGCTTTCTTT. The V call is TRBV30, the J call TRBJ1-1; D not certain. This CDR3 contains 14 residues. Between the trimmed V and J ends, which lost 0 bases and 0 bases, there was a span of 8 bases. Germline V gene sequence: CDR1 GTSNPN, CDR2 SVGIG (reference sequence).

The CDR3 loop is CASSRSGGGPYEQYF. The DNA for the CDR3 is TGTGCCAGCAGCCGGTCAGGGGGGGGACCTTACGAGCAGTACTTC. The genes are TRBV28 and TRBJ2-7, with D perhaps given as TRBD1 or TRBD2 (7 bases each). Germline V gene lookup returns CDR1 MDHEN and CDR2 SYDVKM. This CDR3 contains 15 residues. The ends were cut back, 6 bases at V and 4 bases at J, with 19 bases in the middle.